This TCR beta chain comes out of a study of OX40 agonist ivuxolimab in advanced cancers. In regard to this clone: Its specificity is not known.

Study results and limitations: There was clonal expansion of CD4+ and CD8+ blood T cells by week 6 at 0.1 to 3.0 mg/kg.

Germline loops: CDR1 LNHDA, CDR2 SQIVND (reference sequence). The CDR3 runs 14 residues. V was pared by 6 bases and J by 8 bases, with 19 bases between. Here immunoSEQ multiplex PCR was the method, and the copy in TCRdb shows in-frame clones only, minus some. The sample consists of roughly 80,000 clones, more than 90% of them appearing once. This TCR was sampled from an adult with an advanced solid tumor such as melanoma, head and neck, liver or kidney cancer. The genes are TRBV19 and TRBJ1-2, with D hard to call. Here the sequenced sample was CD4+ or CD8+ T cells sorted from blood, taken in a trial of the OX40 agonist ivuxolimab. Here the CDR3 reads CASSPKSWIAGYTF. DNA for the CDR3: TGTGCCAGTAGCCCTAAATCTTGGATTGCGGGCTACACCTTC.